This T cell receptor beta chain was sequenced during a study of blood T cell repertoires in COVID-19 (dated by TCRdb to about 2020). Turning to the overall study: The collaborator samples originated in the United States, Italy and Spain and spanned the acute and convalescent phases of COVID-19. The prospective study material was composed of cDNA or gDNA derived from T cells, B-cell-depleted T cells, or PBMCs. Samples were obtained from the ongoing ImmuneRACE study (first 160 participants) and from approximately 1,200 subjects provided by 6 global collaborators. The repertoires were released in a freely available public database meant as a resource for research on the immune response to SARS-CoV-2. The sample metadata nearly always contained a de-identified subject ID, COVID-19 status, age in years and sex. Where available, HLA class I and class II types were obtained from metadata supplied by the sample provider rather than from assay-based typing. The dataset comprised deeply sampled blood TCRbeta repertoires from subjects exposed to, actively infected with, or recovered from COVID-19.

One collaborating source in Seattle enrolled patients while the patients were actively infected and followed the patients over time throughout the course of disease. Whole blood was collected in K2EDTA tubes by collaborating institutions according to the institutions' own protocols. For TCRbeta analysis, collaborators shipped samples as frozen whole blood, isolated PBMCs, or DNA extracted from either of those sample types. Broader findings and caveats from the paper: How much clinical and demographic metadata was included differed by source and by participant, and the metadata was provided uncurated.

About this clone itself: Its binding antigen is unknown. No quality values exist for individual bases; no much larger clone is one base distant.

TCRbeta CDR3 regions were amplified from genomic DNA by means of the immunoSEQ Assay, a bias-controlled multiplex PCR. The published analysis was carried out like this. The number of nucleated cells in each sample was estimated from the amplification of reference gene primers within the assay. To quantify the absolute abundance of each unique TCRbeta CDR3 rearrangement, sequence reads were collapsed and filtered. For each sample, productive Simpson clonality was calculated as the square root of Simpson's diversity index across productive rearrangements. As stored in TCRdb, this immuneACCESS dataset retains in-frame rearrangements with V and J assigned. A fraction of the clones does not appear; measured against another copy, unresolved V genes explain less than half of the discrepancy, and the remainder lacks a known reason. That table is the source of V, J and clone size, and D and trimming were worked out from the DNA. The sample has approximately 190,000 clones on record, 82% of them singletons. The top ten hold around 8% of the sample.

Based on the germline V gene, the CDR1 and CDR2 sequences are SNHLY and FYNNEI. Inclusive of the bounding cysteine and phenylalanine, the CDR3 is 13 residues long. CDR3 DNA is the only sequence kept; it has 39 bases, read in frame from the first base. Trimming takes 9 bases from V and 1 base from J, and the germline ends sit 12 bases apart. This receptor was identified in a woman in her sixties with COVID-19, enrolled during active disease. This chain joins TRBV2 to TRBJ1-1; the D gene is perhaps TRBD1, on 5 matching bases. Material for sequencing was peripheral blood. The nucleotide sequence reads as follows: TGTGCCAGTAGCCAGGGCTGGAACACTGAAGCTTTCTTT. Its protein is CASSQGWNTEAFF.